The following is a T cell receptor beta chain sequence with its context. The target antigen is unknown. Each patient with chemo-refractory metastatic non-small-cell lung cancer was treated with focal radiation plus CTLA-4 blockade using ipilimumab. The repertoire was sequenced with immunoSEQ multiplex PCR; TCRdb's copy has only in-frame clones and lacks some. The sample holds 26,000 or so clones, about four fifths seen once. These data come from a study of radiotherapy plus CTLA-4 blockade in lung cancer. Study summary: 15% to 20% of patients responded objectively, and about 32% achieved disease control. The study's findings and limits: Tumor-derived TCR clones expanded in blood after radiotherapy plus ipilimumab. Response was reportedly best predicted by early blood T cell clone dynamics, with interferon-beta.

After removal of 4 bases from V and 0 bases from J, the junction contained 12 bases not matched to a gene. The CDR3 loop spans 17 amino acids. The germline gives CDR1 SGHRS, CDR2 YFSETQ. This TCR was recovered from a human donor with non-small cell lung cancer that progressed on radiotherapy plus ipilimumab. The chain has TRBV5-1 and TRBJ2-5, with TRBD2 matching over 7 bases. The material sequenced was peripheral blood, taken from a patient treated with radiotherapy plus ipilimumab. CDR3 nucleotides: TGCGCCAGCAGCGAGGGGCCAACTAGCGTATACCAAGAGACCCAGTACTTC. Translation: CASSEGPTSVYQETQYF.